Listed below are T cell receptor beta chains from one sample, sequenced in a study of Graves' ophthalmopathy and Graves' hyperthyroidism. TCRdb re-called the multiplex PCR reads through MiXCR, storing one row per CDR3 protein. This sample has hundreds of thousands of distinct CDR3 sequences, with about a fifth found just once. The sequenced sample consisted of peripheral blood. Receptors were obtained from a woman aged 18-29 years with stable Graves' hyperthyroidism. Some clones in this sample may be carry-over from other donors' samples. Each CDR3 is given without its conserved first and last residue. Not all rows give a size; the values are once, few, many and, for expanded clones, a class.

j_call | clone_size | v_call | cdr3_aa
TRBJ1-1 | . | TRBV5-1 | ASSLHTGSEAF
TRBJ2-7 | few | TRBV28 | ATASGTSGRYEQY
TRBJ2-2 | . | TRBV10-3 | AISESVAGSNTGELF
TRBJ2-5 | . | TRBV2 | ASSEEIGTQETQY
TRBJ2-2 | . | TRBV28 | ASSLAEGDTGELF
TRBJ2-5 | . | TRBV6-1 | ASSPPGAGKETQY
TRBJ1-2 | many | TRBV6-5 | ASSYSGGNTGYGYT
TRBJ1-5 | many | TRBV6-1 | ASSEGGSAPQH
TRBJ2-5 | many | TRBV12-3/TRBV12-4 | ASRAGLRETQY
TRBJ2-5 | many | TRBV7-9 | ASSLPTRSETQY
TRBJ2-7 | . | TRBV2 | ASSTGGKGEQY
TRBJ2-7 | many | TRBV29-1 | SVEDQGSSYEQY
TRBJ2-2 | . | TRBV11-2 | ASSPAQRERSGELF
TRBJ1-1 | many | TRBV12-3/TRBV12-4 | ASSLESRGGTEAF
TRBJ2-4 | . | TRBV19 | ASSIRLARAKNIQY
TRBJ1-1 | . | TRBV7-9 | ASSLALGRRGAF
TRBJ1-6 | . | TRBV6-5 | ASSSDRGHSPLH
TRBJ2-7 | . | TRBV6-5 | ASSHQRFEQY
TRBJ2-5 | few | TRBV6-5 | ASSSAGTGEETQY
TRBJ1-2 | many | TRBV20-1 | SARDRVYGYT
TRBJ1-5 | . | TRBV5-1 | ASSWTGGNDQPQH
TRBJ2-4 | many | TRBV12-3/TRBV12-4 | ASSLQGIQY
TRBJ2-2 | many | TRBV20-1 | SARELLGANTGELF
TRBJ1-4 | . | TRBV7-8 | ASSPQRVINEKLF
TRBJ1-5 | few | TRBV12-3/TRBV12-4 | ASSPTGGDNQPQH
TRBJ1-2 | few | TRBV30 | AWSSGTGVAHGYT
TRBJ1-3 | . | TRBV2 | ATLSGTGPGNTIY
TRBJ1-2 | . | TRBV4-3 | ASSATPWSDGYT
TRBJ1-3 | few | TRBV12-3/TRBV12-4 | ASSFGGPGNTIY
TRBJ1-1 | many | TRBV6-2/TRBV6-3 | ASSKHDGGPNPEAF
TRBJ1-2 | many | TRBV6-1 | ASSEAGAQSYGYT
TRBJ2-7 | . | TRBV18 | ASSPSGTGSEQY
TRBJ1-5 | . | TRBV18 | ASSPYTRTGDLSNQPQH
TRBJ2-7 | many | TRBV12-3/TRBV12-4 | ASSNTGTAYEQY
TRBJ2-5 | many | TRBV4-1 | ASSQLSAGGPGETQY
TRBJ1-5 | . | TRBV10-3 | AISDRTSNQPQH
TRBJ2-5 | many | TRBV20-1 | SASSTVDQETQY
TRBJ1-5 | few | TRBV30 | AWSVGDDQPQH
TRBJ2-7 | many | TRBV28 | ASNSGTGGREQY
TRBJ2-7 | . | TRBV6-2/TRBV6-3 | ASSYSLLRGTREQY
TRBJ2-7 | many | TRBV5-5 | ASSLRHDYEQY